Included here is one T cell receptor beta chain sequence, with context. Its cognate antigen is unknown. The data are from a study of human T cells and chemical hapten exposure. Whole-study context: Patients' scalps got diphenylcyclopropenone weekly throughout the approximately 22-week study. On the upper back, patch tests were applied with 0.01% DPC and read at 6 days. Small volume differences among pooled libraries mainly caused per-sample TCR yield variation. Whole-study results and caveats: Sensitizing with DPC caused no change in TCRs above 1 in 1000 frequency.

The CDR3 is 13 residues long. Germline assignment: CDR1 MDHEN and CDR2 SYDVKM. Trimming took off 4 bases at V and 6 bases at J, with 10 bases between the two ends. Stated time point: patch test 1, 2 weeks after DPC sensitization. The treatment was: therapeutic diphenylcyclopropenone sensitization with weekly scalp DPC. TCRdb called the RACE reads again in MiXCR, with one record for every CDR3 protein. The data show 45,000 to 70,000 distinct CDR3 sequences, approximately 8.6% seen once. This sequence was found in a woman in her 40s with alopecia areata. Some clones in this sample may be carry-over from other donors' samples. The V and J genes are TRBV28 and TRBJ2-4, with D possibly matching TRBD1 (5 bases). The sequences come from whole blood, collected in connection with sensitization to the hapten diphenylcyclopropenone (DPC). The CDR3 loop reads CASSSGGANIQYF. CDR3 sequence (DNA): TGTGCCAGCAGTTCCGGTGGGGCAAACATTCAGTACTTC. The full variable domain, with the rest looked up from reference TRBV28 and TRBJ2-4, is DVKVTQSSRYLVKRTGEKVFLECVQDMDHENMFWYRQDPGLGLRLIYFSYDVKMKEKGDIPEGYSVSREKKERFSLILESASTNQTSMYLCASSSGGANIQYFGAGTRLSVL.